This T cell receptor (beta chain) was captured by sequencing in a study of blood T cells in healthy people across ages. Study conclusions and caveats: In the absence of known donor CMV status, changes in expanded clonotypes were possibly confounded. Strong correlation linked observed beta diversity and percent naive T cells.

V gave up 1 base and J gave up 7 bases, with 16 bases separating them. The CDR3 is 16 residues long. CDR1 and CDR2 from the germline V gene are MGHDK and SYGVNS. In terms of origin and age, donors were healthy Caucasian individuals from Russia aged roughly 6 to 90. On this clonotype: What it binds is not known.

Through a sample-barcoded 5' primer and a J-beta primer mix, a second PCR was run for roughly 6 to 12 cycles. Tags on each cDNA molecule came from a template-switch adaptor with 12 random nucleotides. MiXCR, applied by TCRdb to the 5' RACE reads, yields one record per CDR3 protein. The table shows approximately 580,000 distinct CDR3 sequences, with around 24% occurring only once. These data were also reused for a study on T cells of mothers and their children.

This clonotype was sampled from a boy younger than 18 in good health. The rearrangement links TRBV25-1 to TRBJ2-2; no firm D call. What was sequenced was blood. This CDR3 reads CASSESGSDWYGELFF. DNA for the CDR3: TGTGCCAGCAGTGAATCTGGCAGCGACTGGTACGGGGAGCTGTTTTTT.